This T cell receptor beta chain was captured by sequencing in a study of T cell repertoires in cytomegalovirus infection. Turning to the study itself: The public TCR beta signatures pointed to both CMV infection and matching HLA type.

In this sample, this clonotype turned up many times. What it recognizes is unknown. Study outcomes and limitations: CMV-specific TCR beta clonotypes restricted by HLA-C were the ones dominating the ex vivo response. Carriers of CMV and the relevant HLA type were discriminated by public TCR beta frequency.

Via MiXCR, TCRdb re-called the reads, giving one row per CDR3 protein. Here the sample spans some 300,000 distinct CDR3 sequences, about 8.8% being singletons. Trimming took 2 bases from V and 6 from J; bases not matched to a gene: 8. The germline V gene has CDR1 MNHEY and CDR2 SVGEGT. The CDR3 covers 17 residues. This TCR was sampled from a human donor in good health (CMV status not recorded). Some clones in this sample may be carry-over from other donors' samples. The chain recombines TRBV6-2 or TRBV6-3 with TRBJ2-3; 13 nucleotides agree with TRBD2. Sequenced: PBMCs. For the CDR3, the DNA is TGTGCCAGCAGTTACCCGGGACTAGCGGGGCCTTCGGATACGCAGTATTTT. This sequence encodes CASSYPGLAGPSDTQYF.